Listed here are 24 T cell receptor beta chains from one sample, sequenced in a study of cytomegalovirus exposure and HLA in healthy donors. In the PCR, 60 Vbeta and 13 Jbeta primers were used. TCRdb's copy holds only in-frame clones and misses some; the assay was immunoSEQ multiplex PCR. The data contain 150,000 to 250,000 clones, 82% of them singletons. What was sequenced was PBMCs. The receptors originated from a boy younger than 10 in good health and CMV-seronegative.

The chain links TRBV18 to TRBJ1-2, with 11 positions matching TRBD1. The trim removed 3 bases at V and 4 bases at J, leaving 7 bases unmatched. The CDR3 extends over 16 amino acids. Germline V gene data show CDR1 as KGHSH and CDR2 as LQKENI. CDR3 bases: TGTGCCAGCTCACCGGCCGGGACAGGGGGGCTCTATGGCTACACCTTC. Translated: CASSPAGTGGLYGYTF.

The chain joins TRBV20-1 to TRBJ2-7; TRBD1 agrees at 8 bases. Germline V gene sequence: CDR1 DFQATT, CDR2 SNEGSKA (reference sequence). V lost 6 bases, J lost 6 bases, and 4 bases stayed unmatched. The CDR3 sequence is 11 residues long. The CDR3 spells CSAWTGFEQYF. Written as DNA, the CDR3 is TGCAGTGCCTGGACAGGGTTCGAGCAGTACTTC.

This chain connects TRBV9 to TRBJ2-2; TRBD2 aligns across 7 bases. The trim removed 4 bases at V and 0 bases at J, leaving 6 bases unmatched. The CDR3 totals 16 residues. CDR1 SGDLS and CDR2 YYNGEE come from the germline V gene. In DNA, the CDR3 is TGTGCCAGCAGCCCCCGGGACTATACGAACACCGGGGAGCTGTTTTTT. It specifies CASSPRDYTNTGELFF.

V is TRBV4-1 and J is TRBJ1-2, with 8 bases fitting TRBD1. The CDR3 runs to 15 residues. The germline V gene encodes CDR1 MGHRA and CDR2 YSYEKL. The trim removed 0 bases at V and 8 bases at J, leaving 8 bases unmatched. The CDR3 DNA follows: TGCGCCAGCAGCCAAGACTCCCAGGGGGCTCTCGGCTACACCTTC. Encoded protein: CASSQDSQGALGYTF.

This chain links TRBV6-5 with TRBJ2-1; the D gene is possibly TRBD2 (5 bases). Looked up from germline, CDR1 is MNHEY and CDR2 is SVGAGI. The CDR3 runs 14 residues. Trimming took 2 bases from V and 6 from J, leaving 11 bases between them. The CDR3, as DNA: TGTGCCAGCAGTTACACTGGACGGGGCAATGAGCAGTTCTTC. Translation: CASSYTGRGNEQFF.

This clone was seen only once. This rearrangement joins TRBV7-2 to TRBJ2-1; TRBD2 is a possible D gene (7 bases). The germline V gene encodes CDR1 SGHTA and CDR2 FQGNSA. This CDR3 is 15 amino acids long. Between the trimmed V and J ends, which lost 6 bases and 0 bases, there was a span of 12 bases. The CDR3 protein is CASRRGGSSYNEQFF. DNA of the CDR3: TGTGCCAGCAGGAGGGGGGGAAGCTCCTACAATGAGCAGTTCTTC.

This clone was observed a single time. J is TRBJ1-1 and V is TRBV4-2, with TRBD1 matching 10 bases. The CDR3 loop spans 19 amino acids. V lost 6 bases and J lost 2; bases outside the gene matches: 18. Per the germline V gene, CDR1 is LGHNA and CDR2 is YNFKEQ. For the CDR3, the DNA is TGTGCCAGCAGTCCCAAAGGCTGGGGACAGGGGACGCCAAACACTGAAGCTTTCTTT. Translating gives CASSPKGWGQGTPNTEAFF.

This clone was observed a handful of times. The chain combines TRBV5-1 with TRBJ2-7, with TRBD2 matching 13 bases. Germline V lookup: CDR1 SGHRS, CDR2 YFSETQ. CDR3 length equals 15 residues. J was trimmed by 2 bases and V by 4 bases; bases with no gene match: 3. As DNA, the CDR3 is TGCGCCAGCAGCCCCGGACTAGCGGGGGCCTACGAGCAGTACTTC. Translating it yields CASSPGLAGAYEQYF. The full variable domain, with the rest looked up from reference TRBV5-1 and TRBJ2-7, is KAGVTQTPRYLIKTRGQQVTLSCSPISGHRSVSWYQQTPGQGLQFLFEYFSETQRNKGNFPGRFSGRQFSNSRSEMNVSTLELGDSALYLCASSPGLAGAYEQYFGPGTRLTVT.

This chain connects TRBV6-5 to TRBJ2-3; TRBD2 might be the D (7 bases). Germline CDR1 reads MNHEY; CDR2 reads SVGAGI. V lost 6 bases to trimming and J lost 0 bases, with 13 bases between them. The CDR3 consists of 15 residues. The DNA of the CDR3 is TGTGCCAGCAGAGTTGGCGGGGGCAGCACAGATACGCAGTATTTT. It yields the protein CASRVGGGSTDTQYF.

The chain recombines TRBV28 with TRBJ2-4, with D possibly matching TRBD1 (5 bases). Trimming took off 5 bases at V and 9 bases at J, with 17 bases between the two ends. This CDR3 is built from 14 residues. Germline CDR1 reads MDHEN; CDR2 reads SYDVKM. CDR3 nucleotide sequence: TGTGCCAGCAGTAACGGTCCGGGTAGGGGCATTCAGTACTTC. This gives the protein CASSNGPGRGIQYF. The whole variable domain, filled in from reference TRBV28 and TRBJ2-4, reads DVKVTQSSRYLVKRTGEKVFLECVQDMDHENMFWYRQDPGLGLRLIYFSYDVKMKEKGDIPEGYSVSREKKERFSLILESASTNQTSMYLCASSNGPGRGIQYFGAGTRLSVL.

The chain joins TRBV5-8 to TRBJ1-5; D not certain. The V gene's germline CDR1 is SGHTS and CDR2 YDEGEE. V lost 3 bases and J 0 bases, leaving 16 bases between the germline ends. The CDR3 covers 17 residues. Written as DNA, the CDR3 is TGTGCCAGCAGCTCCCGGGGTATGCGGTATAGCAATCAGCCCCAGCATTTT. Amino acid sequence: CASSSRGMRYSNQPQHF. The full variable domain, completed using reference TRBV5-8 and TRBJ1-5, is EAGVTQSPTHLIKTRGQQATLRCSPISGHTSVYWYQQALGLGLQFLLWYDEGEERNRGNFPPRFSGRQFPNYSSELNVNALELEDSALYLCASSSRGMRYSNQPQHFGDGTRLSIL.

The CDR3 coding sequence is TGTGCCAGCAGCGCGAGCTCTGGAAACACCATATATTTT. Protein: CASSASSGNTIYF. V and J are TRBV9 and TRBJ1-3; no definite D call. Germline V gene sequence: CDR1 SGDLS, CDR2 YYNGEE. V gave up 3 bases and J gave up 0 bases, with 4 bases separating them. CDR3 length: 13 residues. The complete variable domain, with remaining parts taken from reference TRBV9 and TRBJ1-3, reads DSGVTQTPKHLITATGQRVTLRCSPRSGDLSVYWYQQSLDQGLQFLIQYYNGEERAKGNILERFSAQQFPDLHSELNLSSLELGDSALYFCASSASSGNTIYFGEGSWLTVV.

This chain joins TRBV4-1 and TRBJ2-3; D call uncertain. Germline V gives CDR1 MGHRA, CDR2 YSYEKL. The V gene lost 5 bases and the J gene lost 4 bases, with 10 bases spanning the gap. The CDR3 totals 13 residues. CDR3 DNA: TGCGCCAGCAGCGCGAGTCCGCCAGATACGCAGTATTTT. Protein product: CASSASPPDTQYF.

V and J are TRBV5-5 and TRBJ2-3; D remains unclear. Germline CDR1 is SGHKS and CDR2 is YYEKEE (reference sequence). The CDR3 has 15 amino acids. Between the trimmed V and J ends, which lost 2 bases and 2 bases, there was a span of 12 bases. CDR3 protein: CASSFRPPNTDTQYF. CDR3 DNA: TGTGCCAGCAGCTTCAGGCCCCCCAACACAGATACGCAGTATTTT.

The rearrangement uses TRBV19 and TRBJ1-1; 7 bases match TRBD1. Germline V CDR1 and CDR2: LNHDA, SQIVND (reference sequence). The trim removed 5 bases at V and 1 base at J, leaving 4 bases unmatched. CDR3 size: 14 residues. CDR3 coding DNA: TGTGCCAGTAGTTTTCGACAGGGGAACACTGAAGCTTTCTTT. Encoded protein: CASSFRQGNTEAFF. Complete variable domain (other parts from reference TRBV19 and TRBJ1-1): DGGITQSPKYLFRKEGQNVTLSCEQNLNHDAMYWYRQDPGQGLRLIYYSQIVNDFQKGDIAEGYSVSREKKESFPLTVTSAQKNPTAFYLCASSFRQGNTEAFFGQGTRLTVV.

The chain joins TRBV7-2 to TRBJ2-5, with D unresolved. Looked up from germline, CDR1 is SGHTA and CDR2 is FQGNSA. Trimming shortened V by 3 bases and J by 5 bases, and 13 bases separated the two germline ends. The CDR3 sequence is 14 residues long. DNA for the CDR3: TGTGCCAGCAGCTTCGCCCGCCGGCGGGAGACCCAGTACTTC. Residues: CASSFARRRETQYF.

To note about this clone: The identical CDR3 is also encoded by other nucleotide sequences in the sample. This sequence joins TRBV7-2 and TRBJ1-1; 7 nucleotides match TRBD1. Germline V gives CDR1 SGHTA, CDR2 FQGNSA. J gave up 1 base and V 3 bases, and 2 bases lay outside the gene matches. The CDR3 runs 14 residues. The CDR3 loop is CASSLAGGNTEAFF. CDR3 DNA sequence: TGTGCCAGCAGCTTGGCAGGGGGGAACACTGAAGCTTTCTTT.

V usage is TRBV5-1 and J usage is TRBJ1-2; D gene unclear. The V end was cut by 1 base, the J end by 8 bases, with 9 bases between. The CDR3 length is 12 residues. CDR1 is SGHRS and CDR2 is YFSETQ in the germline V gene. For the CDR3, the DNA is TGCGCCAGCAGCTTGACCACGGAGGGCTACACCTTC. Translation gives CASSLTTEGYTF. The full variable domain, its missing parts supplied by reference TRBV5-1 and TRBJ1-2, is KAGVTQTPRYLIKTRGQQVTLSCSPISGHRSVSWYQQTPGQGLQFLFEYFSETQRNKGNFPGRFSGRQFSNSRSEMNVSTLELGDSALYLCASSLTTEGYTFGSGTRLTVV.

The chain joins TRBV5-1 to TRBJ2-2; D might be TRBD1 (6 bases). Germline CDR1 reads SGHRS; CDR2 reads YFSETQ. This CDR3 comprises 14 residues. The V gene lost 2 bases and the J gene lost 5 bases, with 10 bases spanning the gap. The CDR3 spells CASSLHRVTGELFF. CDR3 coding DNA: TGCGCCAGCAGCTTACACAGGGTAACCGGGGAGCTGTTTTTT.

This clone occurred a few times. CDR3 loop: CASSYEGAIEAFF. CDR3 bases: TGCGCCAGCAGCTATGAGGGGGCGATTGAAGCTTTCTTT. The rearrangement uses TRBV5-1 and TRBJ1-1, with 7 bases lining up with TRBD1. The CDR3 totals 13 residues. The V gene's germline CDR1 is SGHRS and CDR2 YFSETQ. Trimming removed 3 bases from V and 7 bases from J; junction bases left unmatched: 6.

The chain has TRBV5-6 and TRBJ2-5; TRBD1 aligns across 7 bases. Germline CDR1 is SGHDT and CDR2 is YYEEEE. The CDR3 has 12 amino acids. Unmatched junction bases numbered 7, after V lost 3 bases and J lost 11 bases. The CDR3 protein is CASSSPQGQQYF. The DNA for the CDR3 is TGTGCCAGCAGCTCACCACAGGGGCAGCAGTACTTC. The full variable domain, rest sourced from reference TRBV5-6 and TRBJ2-5, is DAGVTQSPTHLIKTRGQQVTLRCSPKSGHDTVSWYQQALGQGPQFIFQYYEEEERQRGNFPDRFSGHQFPNYSSELNVNALLLGDSALYLCASSSPQGQQYFGPGTRLLVL.

The V and J genes are TRBV29-1 and TRBJ1-2, with D possibly being TRBD1 (5 bases). Germline CDR1 reads SQVTM; CDR2 reads ANQGSEA. Trimming stripped 6 bases from V and 6 bases from J, with 26 bases between. The CDR3 length is 16 residues. This CDR3 is CSVSKLLTGGSDGYTF. The CDR3 nucleotides are TGCAGCGTCTCTAAACTTTTGACTGGGGGGTCGGATGGCTACACCTTC.

V usage is TRBV4-1 and J usage is TRBJ1-4; 9 nucleotides match TRBD1. Germline V gene data show CDR1 as MGHRA and CDR2 as YSYEKL. V lost 4 bases, J lost 8 bases, and 8 bases stayed unmatched. This CDR3 is 15 amino acids long. This chain's CDR3 is CASSRNRGRVEKLFF. CDR3 coding DNA: TGCGCCAGCAGCCGGAACAGGGGGCGCGTGGAAAAACTGTTTTTT.

The J gene is TRBJ1-3, the V gene TRBV7-6; no clear D gene. CDR1 and CDR2 from the germline V gene are SGHVS and FNYEAQ. Trimming took off 8 bases at V and 0 bases at J, with 14 bases between the two ends. This CDR3 is built from 15 residues. The CDR3 coding sequence is TGTGCCAGCGAGGGATGGTCCAGCTCTGGAAACACCATATATTTT. This codes for CASEGWSSSGNTIYF.